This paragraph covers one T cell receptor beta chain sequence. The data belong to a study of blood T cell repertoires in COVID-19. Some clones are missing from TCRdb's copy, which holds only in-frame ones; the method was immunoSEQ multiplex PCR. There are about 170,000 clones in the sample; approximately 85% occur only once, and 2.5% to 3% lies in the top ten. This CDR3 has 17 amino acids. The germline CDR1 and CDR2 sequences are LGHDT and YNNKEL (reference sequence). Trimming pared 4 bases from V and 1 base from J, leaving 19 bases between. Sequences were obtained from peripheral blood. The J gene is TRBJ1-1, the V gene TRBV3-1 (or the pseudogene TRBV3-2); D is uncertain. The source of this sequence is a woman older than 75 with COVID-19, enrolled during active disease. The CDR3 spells CASSPRRTARGNTEAFF. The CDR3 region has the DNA TGTGCCAGCAGCCCCCGACGGACGGCCCGGGGGAACACTGAAGCTTTCTTT.